The 20 T cell receptor beta chains below were found in one sample sequenced in a study of vaccination effects on CD4 cells after COVID-19. The antigens of these receptors remain unknown. Produced via immunoSEQ multiplex PCR; TCRdb's table is partial and in-frame only. The data contain almost 40,000 clones, roughly 87% of them seen just once; the ten biggest clones take up just under 3%. Scientists isolated CD4+ T cells after an approximately 10-day culture period ended. The sequencing used CD4+ T cells from PBMCs cultured without peptide, collected before COVID-19 vaccination. The receptors stem from a human donor who received a COVID-19 vaccine.

The CDR3 DNA reads TGTGCCAGCAGCTTCCTAGCGGGGGGGAACACAGATACGCAGTATTTT. Its translation is CASSFLAGGNTDTQYF. This chain links TRBV7-2 with TRBJ2-3; 12 positions agree with TRBD2. The germline V gene encodes CDR1 SGHTA and CDR2 FQGNSA. V shed 3 bases, J shed 2 bases, and the junction held 3 bases outside the gene matches. The CDR3 length is 16 residues.

The chain is built from TRBV28 and TRBJ2-2; D gene unclear. The CDR3 loop spans 12 amino acids. Germline values: CDR1 MDHEN, CDR2 SYDVKM. Trimming left V 2 bases short and J 5 bases short, with 3 bases between. CDR3 loop: CASSLQTGELFF. The CDR3 DNA sequence: TGTGCCAGCAGTTTACAGACCGGGGAGCTGTTTTTT.

The V and J genes are TRBV18 and TRBJ1-3; D is ambiguous. This CDR3 region has 14 residues. Germline assignment: CDR1 KGHSH and CDR2 LQKENI. Between the trimmed V and J ends, which lost 4 bases and 0 bases, there was a span of 7 bases. The CDR3 here is CASSQGRSGNTIYF. DNA for the CDR3: TGTGCCAGCTCACAGGGCCGCTCTGGAAACACCATATATTTT.

The gene calls are TRBV20-1 and TRBJ2-5, with 9 bases lining up with TRBD1. The CDR3 length is 13 residues. J lost 5 bases, V lost 3 bases, and 4 bases had no gene match. In germline, CDR1 is DFQATT, CDR2 SNEGSKA (reference sequence). CDR3 protein: CSASRQGGETQYF. The CDR3 DNA reads TGCAGTGCTAGTCGACAGGGGGGTGAGACCCAGTACTTC.

The sample holds one count of this clone. The CDR3 region has the DNA TGTGCCGCGAGGGGCAGCCTCGGCCGGCGGGGGGATGATACGCAGTATTTT. Protein product: CAARGSLGRRGDDTQYF. This rearrangement joins TRBV2 to TRBJ2-3, with 8 bases identical to TRBD2. This CDR3 is built from 17 residues. Germline V gene sequence: CDR1 SNHLY, CDR2 FYNNEI. The V segment lost 11 bases and the J segment 6 bases; nucleotides outside the gene matches: 22.

The V call is TRBV2, the J call TRBJ1-1; maybe TRBD1 (6 bases). Trimming stripped 6 bases from V and 2 bases from J, with 10 bases between. The V gene's germline CDR1 is SNHLY and CDR2 FYNNEI. The CDR3 consists of 13 residues. CDR3 loop: CASSKDRNTEAFF. The CDR3 region has the DNA TGTGCCAGCAGCAAGGACAGAAACACTGAAGCTTTCTTT. Full variable domain (remainder filled in from reference TRBV2 and TRBJ1-1): EPEVTQTPSHQVTQMGQEVILRCVPISNHLYFYWYRQILGQKVEFLVSFYNNEISEKSEIFDDQFSVERPDGSNFTLKIRSTKLEDSAMYFCASSKDRNTEAFFGQGTRLTVV.

This chain connects TRBV6-2 or TRBV6-3 to TRBJ2-3; D may correspond to TRBD1 or TRBD2 (5 bases each). Trimming shortened V by 5 bases and J by 2 bases, and 14 bases separated the two germline ends. The V gene's germline CDR1 is MNHEY and CDR2 SVGEGT. The CDR3 consists of 15 residues. CDR3 DNA sequence: TGTGCCAGCAGTGCCCGGGACGAATTCACAGATACGCAGTATTTT. Its protein product is CASSARDEFTDTQYF.

The chain employs TRBV18 and TRBJ2-5; tentatively, D is TRBD1 (6 bases). Per germline, CDR1 KGHSH and CDR2 LQKENI. V shed 7 bases and J shed 5 bases, with 14 bases lying between them. The CDR3 spans 13 residues. The CDR3 protein is CASLSGRGETQYF. In nucleotides, the CDR3 is TGTGCCAGCTTATCGGGCAGGGGTGAGACCCAGTACTTC.

This sequence joins TRBV5-4 and TRBJ2-6; D remains ambiguous. V lost 4 bases to trimming and J lost 1 base, with 9 bases between them. Germline V gene sequence: CDR1 SGHNT, CDR2 YYREEE (reference sequence). This CDR3 comprises 15 residues. The CDR3: CASSTTESGANVLTF. CDR3 bases: TGTGCCAGCAGCACAACTGAATCTGGGGCCAACGTCCTGACTTTC.

This sequence joins TRBV4-1 and TRBJ2-5, with 7 nucleotides matching TRBD1. V lost 4 bases and J lost 3; bases outside the gene matches: 5. The germline V gene has CDR1 MGHRA and CDR2 YSYEKL. The CDR3 is 14 amino acids. DNA for the CDR3: TGCGCCAGCAGCCGATACAGGGGTGAAGAGACCCAGTACTTC. Translated, it gives CASSRYRGEETQYF.

The chain has TRBV23-1 and TRBJ2-7; 8 bases match TRBD1. TRBV23-1 is placed among ORFs of uncertain function. V was clipped by 4 bases and J by 4 bases; unmatched bases: 9. The CDR3 runs 15 residues. The CDR3 protein is CASSRRGLIRYEQYV. The CDR3 DNA is TGCGCCAGCAGTCGCAGGGGGCTAATTAGGTACGAGCAGTACGTC.

The chain employs TRBV24-1 and TRBJ2-3; D is unresolved. CDR1 is KGHDR and CDR2 is SFDVKD in the germline V gene. Trimming stripped 0 bases from V and 9 bases from J, with 12 bases between. There are 14 residues in the CDR3. CDR3 loop: CATSDLGGTATQYF. The CDR3 coding sequence is TGTGCCACCAGTGATTTGGGTGGTACAGCCACGCAGTATTTT.

CDR3 sequence: CASSLDGWGSTGELFF. The CDR3 nucleotides are TGTGCCAGCAGCTTAGACGGCTGGGGATCCACCGGGGAGCTGTTTTTT. J is TRBJ2-2 and V is TRBV11-3; D not certain. The CDR3 is 16 amino acids. V gave up 0 bases and J gave up 4 bases, with 12 bases separating them. Germline V gene lookup returns CDR1 SGHNT and CDR2 YENEEA.

The chain is built from TRBV7-3 and TRBJ1-2, with 8 bases that match TRBD1. This CDR3 has 13 amino acids. The germline V gene has CDR1 SGHTA and CDR2 FQGTGA. The J segment lost 4 bases and the V segment lost 4 bases, leaving 2 bases of the junction unmatched. Here the CDR3 DNA reads TGTGCCAGCAGCTCTGACAGGGGCTATGGCTACACCTTC. Residues: CASSSDRGYGYTF.

CDR3 amino acids: CASTTGNTGELFF. The CDR3 coding sequence is TGCGCCAGCACTACAGGGAACACCGGGGAGCTGTTTTTT. This chain links TRBV5-1 with TRBJ2-2; D perhaps matches TRBD1 (5 bases). Per germline, CDR1 SGHRS and CDR2 YFSETQ. CDR3 size: 13 residues. V was clipped by 6 bases and J by 1 base, with 7 bases between them.

The chain joins TRBV19 to TRBJ2-1, with TRBD2 matching 14 bases. The CDR3 runs to 17 residues. Looked up from germline, CDR1 is LNHDA and CDR2 is SQIVND (reference sequence). After removal of 6 bases from V and 2 bases from J, the junction contained 6 bases not matched to a gene. CDR3 loop: CASRTSGGARTYNEQFF. The CDR3 DNA follows: TGTGCCAGTAGGACTAGCGGGGGGGCCAGGACCTACAATGAGCAGTTCTTC. The entire variable domain, with the rest obtained from reference TRBV19 and TRBJ2-1, is as follows: DGGITQSPKYLFRKEGQNVTLSCEQNLNHDAMYWYRQDPGQGLRLIYYSQIVNDFQKGDIAEGYSVSREKKESFPLTVTSAQKNPTAFYLCASRTSGGARTYNEQFFGPGTRLTVL.

This chain connects TRBV5-8 to TRBJ2-2; 8 nucleotides agree with TRBD1. J lost 5 bases, V lost 5 bases, and 11 bases had no gene match. CDR3 length equals 16 residues. CDR1 SGHTS and CDR2 YDEGEE come from the germline V gene. This CDR3 is CASSYQGAPRTGELFF. CDR3 sequence (DNA): TGTGCCAGCAGTTACCAGGGGGCACCACGGACCGGGGAGCTGTTTTTT.

The V call is TRBV9, the J call TRBJ2-3, with no clear D. There are 14 residues in the CDR3. Trimming took 0 bases from V and 1 from J, leaving 6 bases between them. Germline V gene lookup returns CDR1 SGDLS and CDR2 YYNGEE. In DNA form, the CDR3 reads TGTGCCAGCAGCGTAGAGCCCCGCACAGATACGCAGTATTTT. Protein: CASSVEPRTDTQYF.

This chain's CDR3 is CAWGKVGNSPLHF. CDR3 coding DNA: TGTGCCTGGGGGAAAGTCGGAAATTCACCCCTCCACTTT. The chain links TRBV30 to TRBJ1-6; D call uncertain. V was clipped by 5 bases and J by 7 bases, with 12 bases between them. The CDR3 totals 13 residues. CDR1 is GTSNPN and CDR2 is SVGIG in the germline V gene (reference sequence).

This clone occurred once. The chain couples TRBV6-2 or TRBV6-3 to TRBJ1-2; D is unclear. Deletions cut 2 bases from V and 6 bases from J, with 7 bases between. Germline V gives CDR1 MNHEY, CDR2 SVGEGT. The CDR3 spans 12 residues. CDR3 in amino acids: CASSYPSDGYTF. The CDR3 DNA sequence: TGTGCCAGCAGTTACCCCTCAGATGGCTACACCTTC.